This paragraph covers one TCR beta chain sequence. This CDR3 region has 15 residues. The sample is drawn from a study of cytomegalovirus exposure and HLA in healthy donors. The primer mix had 60 Vbeta and 13 Jbeta primers. The data were produced by immunoSEQ multiplex PCR, yet TCRdb's version contains in-frame clones alone and is incomplete. The sample yields more than 150,000 clones, roughly 74% seen once. This clonotype was sampled from a middle-aged woman in good health and CMV-seropositive. The chain employs TRBV21-1 and TRBJ2-2; the table's D call, TRBD2, has no DNA check behind it. TRBV21-1 represents a pseudogene. The source material was PBMCs. The CDR3: CANYRTSGAAGELFF. In DNA, the CDR3 is TGTGCCAACTATAGGACTAGCGGGGCGGCGGGGGAGCTGTTTTTT.